This T cell receptor (beta chain) was documented in a study of T cells in Graves' hyperthyroidism and ophthalmopathy (dated by TCRdb to about 2019). For the wider study: Peripheral blood samples were taken at the time of initial diagnosis, prior to any treatment. After blood sampling, hyperthyroidism patients were treated with methimazole at a starting dose of 30 mg daily, and ophthalmopathy patients were treated with high-dose intravenous methylprednisolone. To identify distinguishing TCR V-J signatures, a discovery cohort of roughly 100 patients was used, comprising 40 to 45 with Graves' ophthalmopathy and 57 with stable Graves' hyperthyroidism. Prospective prediction of ophthalmopathy was tested in an independent validation cohort consisting of 18 hyperthyroidism patients and 15 to 17 patients who later progressed to ophthalmopathy. The 95 to 100 discovery patients were divided at random into training and test sets in a 7:3 ratio. TCR Vbeta CDR3 sequencing of 120 to 150 peripheral blood samples (43 ophthalmopathy, 70 to 85 hyperthyroidism and some 17 progressor patients) is reported in the paper. In addition, the study compared T-cell repertoires in thyroid tissue and in blood from five or six Graves' hyperthyroidism patients.

Broad study findings and their caveats: Sample size was not statistically predetermined, and investigators were not blinded to group allocation. In validation, the model predicted progression to ophthalmopathy with around 71% sensitivity and roughly 72% specificity, a median of about six months before onset. In cross-validation, a model built on a 13 V-J signature told ophthalmopathy apart from stable hyperthyroidism with roughly 87% sensitivity and 81% to 82% specificity, and in testing the same model reached 80%/75%. Most expanded thyroid clonotypes (frequency above 0.001) were also found in blood, which suggests that blood repertoires may mirror thyroid immune responses.

The TCR beta CDR3 regions were amplified from the RNA transcripts. The first round of RT-PCR for the TCR CDR3 was performed with the HTBI primer set and the Qiagen OneStep RT-PCR kit. A second multiplex PCR round built the libraries, followed by size selection and purification. Libraries were sequenced paired-end with 100 bp reads on an Illumina HiSeq2000. As for how the authors treated the data: Raw data were processed with SOAPnuke, discarding reads with adapters, uncalled bases, mean Phred below 15, or no exact constant-primer or identifier match. COPE v1.2.5 was used to merge the high-quality paired reads, and each unique nucleotide sequence was defined as a clonotype. MiTCR v1.1 was used to align the clonotypes against IMGT TRBV, TRBD and TRBJ reference segments. Analysis was restricted to V-J combinations with a frequency above 0.0001, which covered roughly 99% of repertoires. The TCS score was defined as F50 (clonal expansion) divided by E x V (chaos), with BLOSUM62-based TCRdist calculated between CDR3 peptides within each V-J. Welch's t-statistics and random forest reduced roughly 530 V-J features to 10 to 15, which were used in a naive Bayes classifier (R e1071). TCRdb took the public reads, trimmed them with fastp at Q25, ran MiXCR for clone calling and kept in-frame beta chains. Every distinct CDR3 protein forms one entry, paired with its most common genes and DNA. What appears here as the V and J calls and clone size reflects TCRdb's work, not the paper's. The sample table shows about 640,000 distinct CDR3 sequences, and roughly 15% are seen once. Of the sample, around 12% falls within the top ten clones.

At the junction V is shortened by 4 bases and J by 6 bases; bases outside the gene matches: 12. The CDR3 starts with the cysteine, ends with the phenylalanine, and has 16 residues. Of all the DNA, just the CDR3 is kept, 48 bases in frame from base 1. From a lookup of the germline V gene (reference sequence), CDR1 and CDR2 are SEHNR and FQNEAQ. Ophthalmopathy patients had moderately to severely active disease, with a Clinical Activity Score of 3 or more, a NOSPECS grade of 4 or more, and a disease duration of less than 3 months. Any patient with an uncontrolled infection, another autoimmune disease, pregnancy or lactation was excluded. Diagnoses relied on clinical symptoms, serum thyroxine and TRAb, thyroid ultrasound and orbital computed tomography. Ficoll-Paque density gradient centrifugation was used to isolate PBMCs from around 9.1 ml of fresh peripheral blood. Total RNA was extracted with Trizol reagent, and quality was checked on an Agilent 2100 Bioanalyzer.

Many counts were recorded for this clonotype. What antigen it recognizes has not been identified. No per-base quality is available; no much larger clone lies one base away. The V and J genes are TRBV7-9 and TRBJ1-5; the junction holds 7 bases that match TRBD1. Sequenced sample: blood. The clonotype originates from a woman in her 50s with Graves' ophthalmopathy. In nucleotides, the sequence is TGTGCCAGCAGCTCGGAAGGGACAGTCGGAGGTCAGCCCCAGCATTTT. It codes for CASSSEGTVGGQPQHF.